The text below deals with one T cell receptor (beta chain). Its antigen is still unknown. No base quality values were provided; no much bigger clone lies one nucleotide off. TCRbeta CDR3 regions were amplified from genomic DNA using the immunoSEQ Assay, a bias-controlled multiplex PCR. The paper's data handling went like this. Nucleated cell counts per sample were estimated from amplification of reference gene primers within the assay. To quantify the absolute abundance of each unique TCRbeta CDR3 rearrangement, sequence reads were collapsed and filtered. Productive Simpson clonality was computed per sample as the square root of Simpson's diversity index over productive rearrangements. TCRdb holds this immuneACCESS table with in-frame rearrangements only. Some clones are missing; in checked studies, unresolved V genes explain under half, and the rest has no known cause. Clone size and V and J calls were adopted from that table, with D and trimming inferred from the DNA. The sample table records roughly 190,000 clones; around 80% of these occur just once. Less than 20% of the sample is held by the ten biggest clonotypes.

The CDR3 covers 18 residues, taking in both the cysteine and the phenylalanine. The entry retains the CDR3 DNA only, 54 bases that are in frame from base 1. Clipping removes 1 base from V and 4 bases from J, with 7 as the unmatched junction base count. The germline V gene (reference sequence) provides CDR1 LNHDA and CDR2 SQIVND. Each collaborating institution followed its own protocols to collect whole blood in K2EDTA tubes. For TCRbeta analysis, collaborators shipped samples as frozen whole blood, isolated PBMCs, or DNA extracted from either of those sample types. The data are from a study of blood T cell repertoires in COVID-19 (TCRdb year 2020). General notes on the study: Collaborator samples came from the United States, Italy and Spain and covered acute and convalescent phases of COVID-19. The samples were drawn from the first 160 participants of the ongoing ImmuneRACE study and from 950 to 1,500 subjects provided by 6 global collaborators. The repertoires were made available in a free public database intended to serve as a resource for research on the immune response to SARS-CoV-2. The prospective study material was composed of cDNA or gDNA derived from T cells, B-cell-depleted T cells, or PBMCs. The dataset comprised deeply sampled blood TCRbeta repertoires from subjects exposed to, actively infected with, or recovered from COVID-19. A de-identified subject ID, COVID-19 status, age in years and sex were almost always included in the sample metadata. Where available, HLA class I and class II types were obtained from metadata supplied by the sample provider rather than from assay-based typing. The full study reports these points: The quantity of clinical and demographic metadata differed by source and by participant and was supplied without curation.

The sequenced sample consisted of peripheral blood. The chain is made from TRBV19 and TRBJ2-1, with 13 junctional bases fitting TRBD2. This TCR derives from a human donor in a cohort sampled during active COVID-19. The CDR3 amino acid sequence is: CASSIVVPGLAGYNEQFF. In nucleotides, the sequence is TGTGCCAGTAGTATAGTGGTACCGGGACTAGCGGGATACAATGAGCAGTTCTTC.